These 2 T cell receptor beta chains share one sample of origin, sequenced in a study of PD-1 blockade in mismatch repair-deficient tumors (dated by TCRdb to 2016 to 2017). The protocol used for the library was the immunoSEQ multiplex PCR assay. TCRdb holds this immuneACCESS table with in-frame rearrangements only. Some clones are missing; in checked studies, unresolved V genes explain under half, and the rest has no known cause. This sample is represented by about 51,000 clones; about 80% of them were singletons. Around 3.2% of the sample goes to the ten largest clones. The material sequenced was peripheral blood, taken 4 weeks after starting pembrolizumab. Every receptor here comes from an adult with mismatch repair-deficient cancer.

This chain joins TRBV7-3 and TRBJ2-3; 7 bases fit TRBD2. V lost 5 bases, J lost 0 bases, and 5 bases stayed unmatched. The germline CDR1 and CDR2 sequences are SGHTA and FQGTGA. This CDR3 spans 15 amino acids. The CDR3 region has the DNA TGTGCCAGCAGCCTATCGGGGGGAAGCACAGATACGCAGTATTTT. Translated: CASSLSGGSTDTQYF.

The rearrangement joins TRBV4-1 to TRBJ2-7; D gene unclear. CDR1 MGHRA and CDR2 YSYEKL come from the germline V gene. Trimming took off 9 bases at V and 3 bases at J, with 18 bases between the two ends. This CDR3 has 14 amino acids. The CDR3 spells CARQRGRARYEQYF. CDR3 bases: TGCGCCAGACAGCGTGGTCGGGCTCGCTACGAGCAGTACTTC.